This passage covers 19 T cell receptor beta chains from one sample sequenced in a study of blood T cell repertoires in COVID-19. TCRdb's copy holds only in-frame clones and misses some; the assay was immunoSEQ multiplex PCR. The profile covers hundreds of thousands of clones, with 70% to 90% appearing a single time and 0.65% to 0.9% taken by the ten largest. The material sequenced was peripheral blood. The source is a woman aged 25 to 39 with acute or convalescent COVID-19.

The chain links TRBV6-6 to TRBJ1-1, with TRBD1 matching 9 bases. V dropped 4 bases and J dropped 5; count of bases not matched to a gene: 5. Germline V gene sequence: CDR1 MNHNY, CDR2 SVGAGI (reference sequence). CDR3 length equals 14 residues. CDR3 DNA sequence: TGTGCCAGCAGTTCATGGACAGGGGAGACTGAAGCTTTCTTT. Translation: CASSSWTGETEAFF.

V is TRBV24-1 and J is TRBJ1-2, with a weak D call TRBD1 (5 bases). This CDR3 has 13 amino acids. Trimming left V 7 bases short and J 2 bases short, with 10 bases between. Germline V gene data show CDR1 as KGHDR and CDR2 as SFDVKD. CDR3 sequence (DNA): TGTGCCACCAGCGAACAGGAGAACTATGGCTACACCTTC. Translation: CATSEQENYGYTF.

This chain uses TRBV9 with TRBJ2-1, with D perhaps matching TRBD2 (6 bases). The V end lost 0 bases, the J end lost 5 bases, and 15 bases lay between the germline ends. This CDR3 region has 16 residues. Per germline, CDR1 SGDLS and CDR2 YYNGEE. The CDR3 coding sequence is TGTGCCAGCAGCGTAGTGGGGGGAGCACGGAACAATGAGCAGTTCTTC. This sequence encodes CASSVVGGARNNEQFF.

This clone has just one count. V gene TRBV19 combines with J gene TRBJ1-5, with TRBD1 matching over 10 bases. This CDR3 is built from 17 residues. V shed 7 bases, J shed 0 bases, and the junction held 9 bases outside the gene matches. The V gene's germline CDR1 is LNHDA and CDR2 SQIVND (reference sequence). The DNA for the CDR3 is TGTGCCAGTAAAACCGGGACAGGGGCCCTTAGCAATCAGCCCCAGCATTTT. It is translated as CASKTGTGALSNQPQHF.

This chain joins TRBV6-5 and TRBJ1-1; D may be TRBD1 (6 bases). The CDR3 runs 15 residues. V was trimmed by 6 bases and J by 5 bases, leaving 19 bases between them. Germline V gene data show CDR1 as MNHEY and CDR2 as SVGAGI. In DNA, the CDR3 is TGTGCCAGCAGCCCCAACAGGGTAGTACGGACTGAAGCTTTCTTT. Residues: CASSPNRVVRTEAFF.

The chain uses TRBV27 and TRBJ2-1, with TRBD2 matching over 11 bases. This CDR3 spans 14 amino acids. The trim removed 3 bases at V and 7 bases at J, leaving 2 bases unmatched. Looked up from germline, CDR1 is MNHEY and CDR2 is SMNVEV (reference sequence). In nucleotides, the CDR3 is TGTGCCAGCAGTTTTCTAGCGGGAGGTAATGAGCAGTTCTTC. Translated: CASSFLAGGNEQFF.

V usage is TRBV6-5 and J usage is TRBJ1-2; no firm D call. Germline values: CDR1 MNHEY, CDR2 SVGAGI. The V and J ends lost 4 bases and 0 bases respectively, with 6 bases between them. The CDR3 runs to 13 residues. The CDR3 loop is CASSLRANYGYTF. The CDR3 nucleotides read TGTGCCAGCAGTTTAAGAGCTAACTATGGCTACACCTTC.

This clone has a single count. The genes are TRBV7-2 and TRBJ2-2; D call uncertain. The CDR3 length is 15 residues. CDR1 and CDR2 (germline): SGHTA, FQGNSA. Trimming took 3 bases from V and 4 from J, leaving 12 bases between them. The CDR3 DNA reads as TGTGCCAGCAGCTTCGGCGAGTGGGCCACCGGGGAGCTGTTTTTT. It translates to CASSFGEWATGELFF.

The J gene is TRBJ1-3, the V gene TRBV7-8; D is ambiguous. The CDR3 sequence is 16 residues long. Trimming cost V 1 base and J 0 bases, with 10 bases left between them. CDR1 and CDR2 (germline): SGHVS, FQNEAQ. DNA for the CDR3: TGTGCCAGCAGCTTAGGTCTTGGCAGCTCTGGAAACACCATATATTTT. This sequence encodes CASSLGLGSSGNTIYF.

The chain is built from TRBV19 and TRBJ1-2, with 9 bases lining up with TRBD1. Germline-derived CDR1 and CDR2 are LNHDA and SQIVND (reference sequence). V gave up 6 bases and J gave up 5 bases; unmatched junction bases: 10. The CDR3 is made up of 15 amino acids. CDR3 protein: CASRGAGTGRYGYTF. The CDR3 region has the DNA TGTGCCAGTAGGGGAGCCGGGACAGGGAGGTATGGCTACACCTTC.

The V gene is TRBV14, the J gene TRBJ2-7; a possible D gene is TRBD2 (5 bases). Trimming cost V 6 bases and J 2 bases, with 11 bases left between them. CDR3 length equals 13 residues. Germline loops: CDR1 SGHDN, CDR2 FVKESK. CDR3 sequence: CASRPDGTYEQYF. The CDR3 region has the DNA TGTGCCAGCAGGCCCGACGGGACCTACGAGCAGTACTTC. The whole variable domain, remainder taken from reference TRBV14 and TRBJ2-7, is EAGVTQFPSHSVIEKGQTVTLRCDPISGHDNLYWYRRVMGKEIKFLLHFVKESKQDESGMPNNRFLAERTGGTYSTLKVQPAELEDSGVYFCASRPDGTYEQYFGPGTRLTVT.

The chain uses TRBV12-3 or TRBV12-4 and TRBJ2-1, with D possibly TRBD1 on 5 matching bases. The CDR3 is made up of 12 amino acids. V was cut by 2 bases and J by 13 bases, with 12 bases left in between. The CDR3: CASSLNRQSQFF. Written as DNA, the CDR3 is TGTGCCAGCAGTTTAAACAGGCAGTCACAGTTCTTC.

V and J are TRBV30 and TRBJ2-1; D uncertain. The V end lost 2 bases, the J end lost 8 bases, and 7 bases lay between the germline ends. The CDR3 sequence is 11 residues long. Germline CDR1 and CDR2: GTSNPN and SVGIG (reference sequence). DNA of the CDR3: TGTGCCTGGAGTCCATCCCATGAGCAGTTCTTC. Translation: CAWSPSHEQFF.

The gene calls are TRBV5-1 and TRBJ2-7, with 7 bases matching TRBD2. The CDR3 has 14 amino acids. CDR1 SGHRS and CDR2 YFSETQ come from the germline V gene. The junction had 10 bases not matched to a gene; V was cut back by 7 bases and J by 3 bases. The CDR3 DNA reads TGCGCCAGCGCAGGGACTACACGGTACTACGAGCAGTACTTC. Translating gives CASAGTTRYYEQYF.

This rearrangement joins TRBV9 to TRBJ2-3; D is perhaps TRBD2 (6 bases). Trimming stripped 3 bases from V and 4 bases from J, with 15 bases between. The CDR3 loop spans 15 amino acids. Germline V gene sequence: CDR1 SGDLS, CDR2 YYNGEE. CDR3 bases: TGTGCCAGCAGCGCCCGGGAGATTCTCCCAGATACGCAGTATTTT. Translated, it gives CASSAREILPDTQYF.

CDR3 DNA sequence: TGTGCCAGCAGGGATACAGGGGTCGAGACCCAGTACTTC. Encoded protein: CASRDTGVETQYF. This chain links TRBV27 with TRBJ2-5, with 7 bases matching TRBD1. The junction had 6 bases not matched to a gene; V was cut back by 6 bases and J by 5 bases. The CDR3 length is 13 residues. Per the germline V gene, CDR1 is MNHEY and CDR2 is SMNVEV (reference sequence).

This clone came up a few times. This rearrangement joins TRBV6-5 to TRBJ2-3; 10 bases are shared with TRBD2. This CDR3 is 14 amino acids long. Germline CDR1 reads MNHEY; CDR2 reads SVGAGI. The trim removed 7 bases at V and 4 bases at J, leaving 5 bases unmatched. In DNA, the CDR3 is TGTGCCAGCAAGCTAGCGGGAGAAGCAGATACGCAGTATTTT. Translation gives CASKLAGEADTQYF.

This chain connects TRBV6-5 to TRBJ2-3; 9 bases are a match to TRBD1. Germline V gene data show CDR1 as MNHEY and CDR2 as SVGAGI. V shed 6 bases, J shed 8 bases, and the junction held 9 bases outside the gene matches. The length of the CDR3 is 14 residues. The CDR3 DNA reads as TGTGCCAGCAGCCACCGGGACAGGGACGTTACGCAGTATTTT. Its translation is CASSHRDRDVTQYF.

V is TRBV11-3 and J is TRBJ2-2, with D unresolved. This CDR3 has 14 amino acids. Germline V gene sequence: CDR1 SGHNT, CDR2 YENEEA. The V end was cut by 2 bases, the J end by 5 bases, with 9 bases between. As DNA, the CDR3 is TGTGCCAGCAGCTTACGGGTTTGGACCGGGGAGCTGTTTTTT. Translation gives CASSLRVWTGELFF.